This TCR beta chain stems from a study of beta chain features in type 1 diabetes. Study-wide background: Investigators examined nearly 110,000,000 sorted cells across all samples.

V shed 4 bases and J 10 bases; nucleotides not matched to a gene: 10. The germline V gene has CDR1 MGHDK and CDR2 SYGVNS. This CDR3 region has 15 residues. Points on this clone: Antigen unknown.

The authors reverse transcribed all of the isolated RNA, so sequencing captured expressed TCRB transcripts. Produced via immunoSEQ multiplex PCR; TCRdb's table is partial and in-frame only. The sample holds 65,000 to 100,000 clones, roughly a third seen once. The authors sorted CD4+ naive, central memory, regulatory and stem cell-like memory cells via CD45RO/CCR7/CD25/CD127/CD95/CD27. General study findings and limits: For type 1 diabetes patients, VDJ junctions showed fewer insertions and more deletions.

Material for sequencing was stem cell memory CD4+ T cells from blood. The chain links TRBV25-1 to TRBJ1-6, with 7 nucleotides matching TRBD1. This clonotype was sampled from a woman under 30 in good health. In DNA form, the CDR3 reads TGTGCCAGCAGTGCCTACCAGGGGGGTATATCACCCCTCCACTTT. It codes for CASSAYQGGISPLHF. The full variable domain, with the rest looked up from reference TRBV25-1 and TRBJ1-6, is EADIYQTPRYLVIGTGKKITLECSQTMGHDKMYWYQQDPGMELHLIHYSYGVNSTEKGDLSSESTVSRIRTEHFPLTLESARPSHTSQYLCASSAYQGGISPLHFGNGTRLTVT.